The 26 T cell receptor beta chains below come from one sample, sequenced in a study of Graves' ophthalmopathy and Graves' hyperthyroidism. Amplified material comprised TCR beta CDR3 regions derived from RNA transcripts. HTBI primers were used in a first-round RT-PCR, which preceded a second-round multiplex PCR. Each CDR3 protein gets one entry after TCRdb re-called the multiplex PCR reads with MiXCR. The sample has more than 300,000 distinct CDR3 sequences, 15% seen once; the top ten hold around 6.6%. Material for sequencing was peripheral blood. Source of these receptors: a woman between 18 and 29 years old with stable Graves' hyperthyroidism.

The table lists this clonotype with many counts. The CDR3 reads CASSKQGNQPQHF. CDR3 DNA: TGTGCCAGCAGCAAGCAGGGGAATCAGCCCCAGCATTTT. This chain uses TRBV12-3 or TRBV12-4 with TRBJ1-5; possible D gene TRBD1, 6 bases. With 6 bases removed from V and 4 bases from J, the gap between germline ends came to 10 bases. This CDR3 region has 13 residues.

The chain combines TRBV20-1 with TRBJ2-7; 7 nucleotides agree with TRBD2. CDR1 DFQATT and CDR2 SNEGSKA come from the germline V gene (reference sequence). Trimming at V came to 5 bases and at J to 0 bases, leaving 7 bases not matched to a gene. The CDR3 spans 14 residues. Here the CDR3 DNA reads TGCAGTGCTCGGCCAGCGGGGAGCTCCTACGAGCAGTACTTC. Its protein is CSARPAGSSYEQYF.

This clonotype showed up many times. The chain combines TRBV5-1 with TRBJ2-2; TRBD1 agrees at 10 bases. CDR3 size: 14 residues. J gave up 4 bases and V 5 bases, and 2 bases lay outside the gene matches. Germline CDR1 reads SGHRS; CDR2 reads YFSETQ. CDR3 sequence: CASRRTGGTGELFF. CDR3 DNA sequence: TGCGCCAGCAGAAGGACAGGGGGCACCGGGGAGCTGTTTTTT.

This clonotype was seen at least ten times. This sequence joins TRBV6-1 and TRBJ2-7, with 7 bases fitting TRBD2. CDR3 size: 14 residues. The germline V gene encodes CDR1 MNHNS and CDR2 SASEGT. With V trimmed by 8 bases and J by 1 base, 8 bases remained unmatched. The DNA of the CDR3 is TGTGCCAGCTGCGGGACTACCCTGTCCTACGAGCAGTACTTC. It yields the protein CASCGTTLSYEQYF.

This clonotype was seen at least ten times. The CDR3 region is CASSLGGRVYGYTF. CDR3 DNA sequence: TGTGCCAGCAGCTTAGGGGGACGGGTATATGGCTACACCTTC. This chain connects TRBV7-9 to TRBJ1-2; possible D gene TRBD1, 5 bases. This CDR3 comprises 14 residues. CDR1 and CDR2 from the germline V gene are SEHNR and FQNEAQ (reference sequence). Trimming cost V 1 base and J 5 bases, with 11 bases left between them.

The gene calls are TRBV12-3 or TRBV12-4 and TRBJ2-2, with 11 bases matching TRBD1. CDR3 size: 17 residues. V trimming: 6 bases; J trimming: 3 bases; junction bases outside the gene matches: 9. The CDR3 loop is CASRGRTGGAYTGELFF. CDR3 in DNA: TGTGCCAGCAGGGGTAGGACAGGGGGCGCGTACACCGGGGAGCTGTTTTTT.

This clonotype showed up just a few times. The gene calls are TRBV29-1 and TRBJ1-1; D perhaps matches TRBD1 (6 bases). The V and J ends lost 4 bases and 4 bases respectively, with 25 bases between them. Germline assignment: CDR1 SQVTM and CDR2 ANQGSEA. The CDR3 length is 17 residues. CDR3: CSVVLRGSAGEPTEAFF. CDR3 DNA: TGCAGCGTTGTCCTTCGGGGCTCTGCAGGGGAACCCACTGAAGCTTTCTTT.

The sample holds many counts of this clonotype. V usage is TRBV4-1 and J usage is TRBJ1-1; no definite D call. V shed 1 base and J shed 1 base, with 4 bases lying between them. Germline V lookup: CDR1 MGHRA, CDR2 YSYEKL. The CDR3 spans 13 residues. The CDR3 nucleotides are TGCGCCAGCAGCCAAGCCCAGAACACTGAAGCTTTCTTT. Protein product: CASSQAQNTEAFF.

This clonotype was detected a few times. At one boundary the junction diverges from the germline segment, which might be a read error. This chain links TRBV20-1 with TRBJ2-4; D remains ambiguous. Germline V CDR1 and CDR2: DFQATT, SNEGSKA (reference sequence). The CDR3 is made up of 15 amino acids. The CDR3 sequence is CSARLQSAGKNIKYF. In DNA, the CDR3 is TGCAGTGCTAGACTACAGTCCGCTGGCAAAAACATTAAGTACTTC.

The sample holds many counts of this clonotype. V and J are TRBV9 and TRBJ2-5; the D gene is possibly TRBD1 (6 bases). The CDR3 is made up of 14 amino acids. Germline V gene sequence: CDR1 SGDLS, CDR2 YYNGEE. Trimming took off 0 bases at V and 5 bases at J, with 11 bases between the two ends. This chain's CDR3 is CASSVGYRAETQYF. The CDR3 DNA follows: TGTGCCAGCAGCGTAGGATACAGGGCTGAGACCCAGTACTTC.

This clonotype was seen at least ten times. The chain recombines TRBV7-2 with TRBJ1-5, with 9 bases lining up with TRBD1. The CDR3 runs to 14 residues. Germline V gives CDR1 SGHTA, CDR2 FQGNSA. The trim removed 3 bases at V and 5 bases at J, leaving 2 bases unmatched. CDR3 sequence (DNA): TGTGCCAGCAGCTTGACAGGGGGGGATCAGCCCCAGCATTTT. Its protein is CASSLTGGDQPQHF.

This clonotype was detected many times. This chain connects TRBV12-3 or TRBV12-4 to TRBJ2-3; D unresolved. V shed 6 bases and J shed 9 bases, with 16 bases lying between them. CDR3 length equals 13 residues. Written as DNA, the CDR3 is TGTGCCAGCAGGCCCGACCCGGCTGACACGCAGTATTTT. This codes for CASRPDPADTQYF.

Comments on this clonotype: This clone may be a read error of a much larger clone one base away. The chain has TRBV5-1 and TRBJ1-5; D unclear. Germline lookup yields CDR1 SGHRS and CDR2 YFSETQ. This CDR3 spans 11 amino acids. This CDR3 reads CASSLAKPQRF. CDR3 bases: TGCGCCAGCAGCTTGGCTAAGCCCCAGCGTTTT.

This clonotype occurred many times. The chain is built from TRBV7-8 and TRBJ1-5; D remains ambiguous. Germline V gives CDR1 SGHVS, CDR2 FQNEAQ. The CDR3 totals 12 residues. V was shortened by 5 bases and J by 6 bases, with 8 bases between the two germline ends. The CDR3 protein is CASSPLFQPQHF. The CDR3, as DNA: TGTGCCAGCAGCCCTTTATTTCAGCCCCAGCATTTT.

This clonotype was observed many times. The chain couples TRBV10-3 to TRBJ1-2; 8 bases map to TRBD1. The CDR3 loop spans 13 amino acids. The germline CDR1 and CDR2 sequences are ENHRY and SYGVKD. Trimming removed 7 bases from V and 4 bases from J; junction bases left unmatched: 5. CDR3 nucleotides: TGTGCCATCACCCGGGACAGGAGCTATGGCTACACCTTC. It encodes CAITRDRSYGYTF.

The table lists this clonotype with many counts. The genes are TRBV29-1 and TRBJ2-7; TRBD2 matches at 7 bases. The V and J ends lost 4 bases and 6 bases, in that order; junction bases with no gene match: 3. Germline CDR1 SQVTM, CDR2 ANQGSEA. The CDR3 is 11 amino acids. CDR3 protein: CSVGGGREQYF. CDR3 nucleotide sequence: TGCAGCGTTGGGGGGGGTCGCGAGCAGTACTTC.

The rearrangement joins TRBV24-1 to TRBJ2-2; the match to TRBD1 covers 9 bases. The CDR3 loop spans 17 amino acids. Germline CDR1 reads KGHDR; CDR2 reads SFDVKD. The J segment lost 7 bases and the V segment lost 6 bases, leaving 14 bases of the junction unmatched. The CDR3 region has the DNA TGTGCCACCAGTCCAATTCCGGGACAGGGATATGGCGGGGAGCTGTTTTTT. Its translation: CATSPIPGQGYGGELFF.

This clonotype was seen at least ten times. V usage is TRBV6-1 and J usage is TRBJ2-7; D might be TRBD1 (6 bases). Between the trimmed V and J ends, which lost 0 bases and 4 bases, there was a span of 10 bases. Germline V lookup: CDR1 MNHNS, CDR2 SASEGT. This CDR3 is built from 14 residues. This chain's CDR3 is CASSEAGAFYEQYF. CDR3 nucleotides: TGTGCCAGCAGTGAAGCGGGGGCGTTTTACGAGCAGTACTTC.

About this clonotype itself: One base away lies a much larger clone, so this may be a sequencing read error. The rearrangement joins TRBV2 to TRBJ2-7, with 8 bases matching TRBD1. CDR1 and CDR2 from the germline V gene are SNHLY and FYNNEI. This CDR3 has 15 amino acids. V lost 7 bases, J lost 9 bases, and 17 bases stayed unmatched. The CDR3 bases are TGTGCCAGCAAGGACCCGGGACAGGACATGGACGGGCAGTACTTC. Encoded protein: CASKDPGQDMDGQYF.

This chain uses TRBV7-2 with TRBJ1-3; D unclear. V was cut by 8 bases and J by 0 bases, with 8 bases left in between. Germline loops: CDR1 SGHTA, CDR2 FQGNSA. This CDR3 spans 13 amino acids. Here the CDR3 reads CASALSSGNTIYF. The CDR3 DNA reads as TGTGCCAGCGCCCTTTCCTCTGGAAACACCATATATTTT.

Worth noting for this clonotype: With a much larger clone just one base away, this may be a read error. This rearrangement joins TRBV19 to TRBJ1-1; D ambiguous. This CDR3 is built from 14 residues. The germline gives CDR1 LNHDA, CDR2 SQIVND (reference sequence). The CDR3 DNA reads TGTCCCAGTATAGAATATCCCGGGAACACTGAAGCTTTCTTT. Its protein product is CPSIEYPGNTEAFF.

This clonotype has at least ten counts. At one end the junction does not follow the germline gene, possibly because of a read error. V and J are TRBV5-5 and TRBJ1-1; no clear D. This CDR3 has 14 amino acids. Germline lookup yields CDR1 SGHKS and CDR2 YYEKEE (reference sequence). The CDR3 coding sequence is TGTGCCAGCATAGGATCCTTGGGGAACTCTGAAGCTTTCTTT. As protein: CASIGSLGNSEAFF.

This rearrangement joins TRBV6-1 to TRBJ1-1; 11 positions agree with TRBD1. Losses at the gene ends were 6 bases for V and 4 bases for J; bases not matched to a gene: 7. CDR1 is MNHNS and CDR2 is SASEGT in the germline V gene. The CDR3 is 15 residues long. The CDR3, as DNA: TGTGCCAGCAGACGCCTCGGGACAGGGGGCACTGAAGCTTTCTTT. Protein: CASRRLGTGGTEAFF.

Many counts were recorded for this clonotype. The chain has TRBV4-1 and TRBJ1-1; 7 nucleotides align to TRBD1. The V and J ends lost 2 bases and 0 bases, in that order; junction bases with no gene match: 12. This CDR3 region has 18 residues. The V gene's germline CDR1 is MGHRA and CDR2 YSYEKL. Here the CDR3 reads CASSQRQGVGHMNTEAFF. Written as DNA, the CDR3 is TGCGCCAGCAGCCAACGACAGGGAGTGGGGCACATGAACACTGAAGCTTTCTTT.

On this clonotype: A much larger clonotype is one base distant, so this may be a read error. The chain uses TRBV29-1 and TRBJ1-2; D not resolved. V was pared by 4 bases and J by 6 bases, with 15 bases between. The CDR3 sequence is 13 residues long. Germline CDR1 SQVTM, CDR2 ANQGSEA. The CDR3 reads CSVVPPANHGYTF. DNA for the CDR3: TGCAGCGTTGTCCCCCCGGCCAACCATGGCTACACCTTC.

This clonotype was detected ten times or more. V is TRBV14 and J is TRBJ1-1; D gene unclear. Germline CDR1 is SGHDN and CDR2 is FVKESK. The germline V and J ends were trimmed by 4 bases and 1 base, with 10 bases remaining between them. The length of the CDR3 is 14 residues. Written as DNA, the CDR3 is TGTGCCAGCAGCCCGACACCCACGAACACTGAAGCTTTCTTT. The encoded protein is CASSPTPTNTEAFF.